Presented here are 32 T cell receptor beta chains from one specimen sequenced in a study of human T cells and chemical hapten exposure. As to time point: patch test 2, 6 weeks after DPC sensitization. Described treatment: therapeutic diphenylcyclopropenone sensitization with weekly scalp DPC. TCRdb re-analysed the RACE reads in MiXCR, keeping a single row per CDR3 protein. The sample contains some 90,000 distinct CDR3 sequences, about an eighth of which appear only once. The sequences come from whole blood, collected in connection with sensitization to the hapten diphenylcyclopropenone (DPC). The receptors stem from a middle-aged woman with alopecia areata. Some clones in this sample may be carry-over from other donors' samples.

This clonotype was detected many times. This chain connects TRBV27 to TRBJ2-3, with D perhaps matching TRBD1 or TRBD2 (5 bases each). CDR3 size: 19 residues. Trimming left V 4 bases short and J 0 bases short, with 23 bases between. Germline lookup yields CDR1 MNHEY and CDR2 SMNVEV (reference sequence). The CDR3 DNA sequence: TGTGCCAGCAGTTCTCGGGACCGCGCAGTGGCCTATAGCACAGATACGCAGTATTTT. This codes for CASSSRDRAVAYSTDTQYF.

The V gene is TRBV7-3, the J gene TRBJ1-1; D may be TRBD1 (5 bases). Germline V gene data show CDR1 as SGHTA and CDR2 as FQGTGA. Trimming removed 1 base from V and 4 bases from J, with 13 bases in between. The CDR3 consists of 15 residues. The CDR3 spells CASSLNTGVGTEAFF. The CDR3 nucleotides are TGTGCCAGCAGCTTAAACACGGGGGTAGGCACTGAAGCTTTCTTT.

The rearrangement joins TRBV7-6 to TRBJ2-5; D assignment may be TRBD1 or TRBD2 (5 bases each). The V gene's germline CDR1 is SGHVS and CDR2 FNYEAQ. This CDR3 contains 12 residues. V lost 8 bases to trimming and J lost 5 bases, with 12 bases between them. CDR3 in amino acids: CASRGAVETQYF. As DNA, the CDR3 is TGTGCCAGCCGAGGGGCGGTGGAGACCCAGTACTTC. Combining the CDR3 with reference TRBV7-6 and TRBJ2-5 gives the whole variable domain GAGVSQSPRYKVTKRGQDVALRCDPISGHVSLYWYRQALGQGPEFLTYFNYEAQQDKSGLPNDRFSAERPEGSISTLTIQRTEQRDSAMYRCASRGAVETQYFGPGTRLLVL.

This chain connects TRBV29-1 to TRBJ1-1; D is uncertain. The CDR3 extends over 13 amino acids. Germline CDR1 and CDR2: SQVTM and ANQGSEA. V was pared by 8 bases and J by 2 bases, with 15 bases between. CDR3 region: CSSALGFNTEAFF. DNA of the CDR3: TGCAGCTCCGCCCTAGGGTTCAACACTGAAGCTTTCTTT.

This clonotype was observed at least ten times. CDR3 sequence (DNA): TGTGCCAGCAGCTTAAAAGGGGGGGCCACTGAAGCTTTCTTT. This translates into CASSLKGGATEAFF. The rearrangement uses TRBV11-2 and TRBJ1-1, with D possibly being TRBD1 (6 bases). Trimming took 2 bases from V and 4 from J, leaving 11 bases between them. CDR1 and CDR2 from the germline V gene are SGHAT and FQNNGV. This CDR3 contains 14 residues.

This clonotype was counted at least ten times. The chain uses TRBV29-1 and TRBJ1-1, with 7 bases that match TRBD1. V gave up 6 bases and J gave up 4 bases; unmatched junction bases: 11. The CDR3 loop spans 14 amino acids. CDR1 and CDR2 (germline): SQVTM, ANQGSEA. In nucleotides, the CDR3 is TGCAGCGTGGTACAGGGGCCTGTCGGCACTGAAGCTTTCTTT. This gives the protein CSVVQGPVGTEAFF.

The chain carries TRBV6-6 and TRBJ1-2; TRBD1 matches 9 bases. With 2 bases clipped from V and 4 bases from J, the junction kept 11 bases outside the gene matches. Germline V gene data show CDR1 as MNHNY and CDR2 as SVGAGI (reference sequence). The CDR3 is 17 residues long. The CDR3 loop is CASSYNLAAGQGYGYTF. The CDR3 bases are TGTGCCAGCAGTTACAATCTGGCTGCGGGACAGGGCTATGGCTACACCTTC.

This clonotype was found many times. This rearrangement joins TRBV20-1 to TRBJ2-1; no firm D call. V gave up 1 base and J gave up 6 bases, with 7 bases separating them. CDR3 length: 12 residues. Per the germline V gene, CDR1 is DFQATT and CDR2 is SNEGSKA (reference sequence). The CDR3 spells CSARGDGNEQFF. The DNA for the CDR3 is TGCAGTGCTAGAGGTGACGGCAATGAGCAGTTCTTC.

The gene calls are TRBV2 and TRBJ1-1; D is undetermined. V was pared by 5 bases and J by 7 bases, with 20 bases between. Germline values: CDR1 SNHLY, CDR2 FYNNEI. This CDR3 spans 15 amino acids. The chain's CDR3 is CASSSEPSPENEAFF. CDR3 nucleotide sequence: TGTGCCAGCAGTTCGGAACCCAGCCCCGAGAATGAAGCTTTCTTT.

The chain is built from TRBV10-3 and TRBJ2-7; 7 bases map to TRBD1. This CDR3 spans 16 amino acids. CDR1 and CDR2 (germline): ENHRY, SYGVKD. After removal of 0 bases from V and 5 bases from J, the junction contained 10 bases not matched to a gene. In DNA form, the CDR3 reads TGTGCCATCAGTGAGTCGACCCTTACAGGGGACGACGAGCAGTACTTC. The encoded protein is CAISESTLTGDDEQYF.

This clonotype was picked up many times. The chain combines TRBV28 with TRBJ1-5; 7 bases align to TRBD1. There are 14 residues in the CDR3. V trimming: 5 bases; J trimming: 5 bases; junction bases outside the gene matches: 6. Per the germline V gene, CDR1 is MDHEN and CDR2 is SYDVKM. CDR3 nucleotide sequence: TGTGCCAGCAGTCCTAACAGGGGTTATCAGCCCCAGCATTTT. Its translation is CASSPNRGYQPQHF.

In this sample, this clonotype turned up many times. This chain links TRBV7-9 with TRBJ2-7, with D perhaps TRBD1 (5 bases). V was pared by 4 bases and J by 1 base, with 11 bases between. The CDR3 is 14 amino acids. From germline, CDR1 is SEHNR and CDR2 FQNEAQ (reference sequence). The DNA of the CDR3 is TGTGCCAGCAGCTCACAGGTACCTTCCTACGAGCAGTACTTC. This encodes CASSSQVPSYEQYF.

This clonotype was seen many times. This chain uses TRBV6-2 or TRBV6-3 with TRBJ2-1, with 13 bases fitting TRBD2. This CDR3 region has 16 residues. Germline CDR1 reads MNHEY; CDR2 reads SVGEGT. Losses at the gene ends were 5 bases for V and 4 bases for J; bases not matched to a gene: 5. The CDR3 nucleotides are TGTGCCAGCAGTACCCGGACTAGCGGGAGTTACAATGAGCAGTTCTTC. This codes for CASSTRTSGSYNEQFF.

On this clonotype itself: A much more abundant neighbour one base away suggests this may be a read error. The chain carries TRBV15 and TRBJ2-1; 8 bases map to TRBD2. Per germline, CDR1 LNHNV and CDR2 YYDKDF (reference sequence). The CDR3 loop spans 13 amino acids. CDR3 coding DNA: TGTGTCACCAGCACGAGCGGGAGATATGAGCAGTTCTTC. Protein sequence: CVTSTSGRYEQFF.

This clonotype was seen at least ten times. This chain links TRBV16 with TRBJ1-1; D unclear. Germline loops: CDR1 KGHSY, CDR2 FQNENV. Trimming cost V 0 bases and J 0 bases, with 8 bases left between them. The CDR3 runs to 15 residues. The CDR3 spells CASSQSALVNTEAFF. The CDR3 bases are TGTGCCAGCAGCCAATCGGCACTTGTGAACACTGAAGCTTTCTTT.

This clonotype was counted ten times or more. V gene TRBV29-1 combines with J gene TRBJ2-7; TRBD1 or TRBD2 may be the D gene (5 bases each). The CDR3 extends over 13 amino acids. V was pared by 5 bases and J by 0 bases, with 11 bases between. Germline V gene data show CDR1 as SQVTM and CDR2 as ANQGSEA. The CDR3 here is CSVSGPLSYEQYF. CDR3 coding DNA: TGCAGCGTTTCGGGACCGCTCTCCTACGAGCAGTACTTC.

This clonotype occurred a few times. The chain carries TRBV20-1 and TRBJ2-6, with TRBD1 matching 9 bases. V trimming: 0 bases; J trimming: 1 base; junction bases outside the gene matches: 7. The CDR3 extends over 18 amino acids. Per the germline V gene, CDR1 is DFQATT and CDR2 is SNEGSKA (reference sequence). The CDR3 spells CSARDKQGAGSGANVLTF. The CDR3 region has the DNA TGCAGTGCTAGAGACAAACAGGGGGCGGGATCTGGGGCCAACGTCCTGACTTTC.

This clonotype was observed a few times. The chain links TRBV4-1 to TRBJ2-1; 16 nucleotides line up with TRBD2. CDR1 MGHRA and CDR2 YSYEKL come from the germline V gene. The CDR3 is made up of 21 amino acids. V shed 2 bases, J shed 1 base, and the junction held 11 bases outside the gene matches. CDR3 sequence reads: CASSQNAGTSGRVGSYNEQFF. The CDR3 DNA is TGCGCCAGCAGCCAAAATGCCGGGACTAGCGGGAGGGTAGGGTCCTACAATGAGCAGTTCTTC.

The chain uses TRBV20-1 and TRBJ1-1; no reliable D call. The germline gives CDR1 DFQATT, CDR2 SNEGSKA (reference sequence). The CDR3 contains 13 residues. Between the trimmed V and J ends, which lost 6 bases and 0 bases, there was a span of 11 bases. CDR3 coding DNA: TGCAGTGCGTCGGACCGGGTGAACACTGAAGCTTTCTTT. Residues: CSASDRVNTEAFF.

This clonotype was detected a few times. This rearrangement joins TRBV12-3 or TRBV12-4 to TRBJ1-2; the match to TRBD1 covers 9 bases. CDR3 length equals 14 residues. The V and J ends lost 4 bases and 6 bases, in that order; junction bases with no gene match: 6. The CDR3 sequence: CASSSWGQGNGYTF. The CDR3 DNA reads TGTGCCAGCAGTTCGTGGGGACAGGGAAATGGCTACACCTTC.

This sequence joins TRBV7-9 and TRBJ1-2; maybe TRBD1 (6 bases). Germline CDR1 is SEHNR and CDR2 is FQNEAQ (reference sequence). This CDR3 comprises 13 residues. With 3 bases removed from V and 8 bases from J, the gap between germline ends came to 13 bases. This CDR3 is CASSFGQMGGYTF. Here the CDR3 DNA reads TGTGCCAGCAGCTTTGGACAGATGGGAGGCTACACCTTC. Drawing the rest from reference TRBV7-9 and TRBJ1-2, the complete variable domain is DTGVSQNPRHKITKRGQNVTFRCDPISEHNRLYWYRQTLGQGPEFLTYFQNEAQLEKSRLLSDRFSAERPKGSFSTLEIQRTEQGDSAMYLCASSFGQMGGYTFGSGTRLTVV.

This clonotype has a handful of counts. This chain links TRBV6-1 with TRBJ1-2; no definite D call. CDR1 MNHNS and CDR2 SASEGT come from the germline V gene. The V and J ends lost 3 bases and 2 bases respectively, with 7 bases between them. CDR3 length equals 13 residues. In DNA, the CDR3 is TGTGCCAGCAGTGAGGGAGAGAACTATGGCTACACCTTC. It codes for CASSEGENYGYTF.

This clonotype was detected ten times or more. V gene TRBV30 combines with J gene TRBJ2-2; 7 nucleotides line up with TRBD1. After removal of 8 bases from V and 3 bases from J, the junction contained 9 bases not matched to a gene. This CDR3 has 14 amino acids. The germline V gene encodes CDR1 GTSNPN and CDR2 SVGIG (reference sequence). CDR3 protein: CARKRDSDTGELFF. The CDR3 DNA reads as TGTGCCAGAAAAAGGGACAGCGACACCGGGGAGCTGTTTTTT.

This clonotype was recorded many times. CDR3 loop: CASSPLQGNWGRTEAFF. CDR3 in DNA: TGTGCCAGCAGTCCACTCCAGGGGAATTGGGGGCGCACTGAAGCTTTCTTT. The V and J genes are TRBV6-5 and TRBJ1-1; perhaps TRBD1 as D (6 bases). Trimming removed 5 bases at V and 4 bases at J, with 23 bases between. The CDR3 covers 17 residues. Germline values: CDR1 MNHEY, CDR2 SVGAGI.

The chain combines TRBV7-2 with TRBJ2-7, with 14 bases matching TRBD2. V dropped 5 bases and J dropped 4; count of bases not matched to a gene: 10. CDR3 length: 17 residues. CDR1 and CDR2 from the germline V gene are SGHTA and FQGNSA. CDR3 DNA sequence: TGTGCCAGCAGCCTCGGGACTAGCGGGAGAGGCTTGTACGAGCAGTACTTC. Its translation is CASSLGTSGRGLYEQYF.

This clonotype was counted a few times. The chain has TRBV7-6 and TRBJ1-6; D possibly corresponds to TRBD1 (6 bases). The length of the CDR3 is 14 residues. Germline V gives CDR1 SGHVS, CDR2 FNYEAQ. Deletions cut 5 bases from V and 10 bases from J, with 15 bases between. The CDR3 DNA is TGTGCCAGCAGCCCAGGACAGACGGGCTCACCCCTCCACTTT. This translates into CASSPGQTGSPLHF.

This clonotype was seen at least ten times. The chain couples TRBV12-3 or TRBV12-4 to TRBJ1-2; D is unresolved. V was shortened by 1 base and J by 2 bases, with 5 bases between the two germline ends. The CDR3 spans 13 residues. The DNA for the CDR3 is TGTGCCAGCAGTTTAGGTGGGAACTATGGCTACACCTTC. Amino acids: CASSLGGNYGYTF.

This chain uses TRBV27 with TRBJ1-5, with D possibly matching TRBD1 (5 bases). This CDR3 spans 16 amino acids. V lost 5 bases to trimming and J lost 0 bases, with 14 bases between them. CDR1 is MNHEY, CDR2 SMNVEV, per germline (reference sequence). The CDR3 sequence is CASSPRTPNSNQPQHF. DNA for the CDR3: TGTGCCAGCAGTCCAAGGACACCTAATAGCAATCAGCCCCAGCATTTT.

This clonotype was counted many times. This chain links TRBV27 with TRBJ2-3; 11 bases align to TRBD2. CDR1 and CDR2 from the germline V gene are MNHEY and SMNVEV (reference sequence). J gave up 2 bases and V 0 bases, and 1 base lay outside the gene matches. This CDR3 is built from 16 residues. DNA for the CDR3: TGTGCCAGCAGTTTATCGGGACTAGCGGCCACAGATACGCAGTATTTT. Protein sequence: CASSLSGLAATDTQYF.

The rearrangement joins TRBV7-2 to TRBJ1-5, with D unclear. The CDR3 is made up of 15 amino acids. Germline V gene sequence: CDR1 SGHTA, CDR2 FQGNSA. Trimming cost V 1 base and J 1 base, with 8 bases left between them. CDR3 residues: CASSLGRASNQPQHF. The CDR3, as DNA: TGTGCCAGCAGCTTAGGCCGTGCGAGCAATCAGCCCCAGCATTTT.

This clonotype was recorded a few times. The chain couples TRBV20-1 to TRBJ1-1, with 7 bases fitting TRBD1. Germline trimming cut 6 bases from V and 8 bases from J; bases unmatched to any gene: 12. CDR1 is DFQATT and CDR2 is SNEGSKA in the germline V gene (reference sequence). This CDR3 contains 13 residues. The CDR3 DNA reads as TGCAGTGCCGGGGTCCCAGGGGGGGCGGAAGCTTTCTTT. This translates into CSAGVPGGAEAFF.

The chain carries TRBV11-2 and TRBJ2-1; perhaps TRBD2 as D (5 bases). Germline-derived CDR1 and CDR2 are SGHAT and FQNNGV. This CDR3 region has 16 residues. The V end was cut by 5 bases, the J end by 1 base, with 15 bases between. CDR3: CASSTRGSRSYNEQFF. The CDR3 DNA follows: TGTGCCAGCAGCACCCGGGGTAGTAGATCCTACAATGAGCAGTTCTTC.